Listed here are 27 T cell receptor beta chains from one sample, sequenced in a study of HIV-infected patients and healthy controls. TCRdb analysed the 5' RACE reads with MiXCR anew, one entry per CDR3 protein. The profile covers over 55,000 distinct CDR3 sequences, with 16% appearing a single time and around 6% taken by the ten largest. Sequenced sample: CD4+ T cells from blood. The receptors stem from a human donor in good health.

CDR3 DNA: TGCAGCGTTGGGCCCCGGCAGGGGACCTACGAGCAGTACTTC. Its protein is CSVGPRQGTYEQYF. The chain joins TRBV29-1 to TRBJ2-7, with a weak D call TRBD1 (6 bases). Germline CDR1 is SQVTM and CDR2 is ANQGSEA. The CDR3 is 14 residues long. Trimming took 4 bases from V and 2 from J, leaving 15 bases between them.

The V and J genes are TRBV14 and TRBJ1-5, with a tentative D call TRBD1 (5 bases). Trimming took 1 base from V and 7 from J, leaving 17 bases between them. This CDR3 is 16 amino acids long. Germline assignment: CDR1 SGHDN and CDR2 FVKESK. The CDR3 here is CASSQGDARAGQPQHF. DNA for the CDR3: TGTGCCAGCAGCCAAGGGGACGCGCGGGCGGGCCAGCCCCAGCATTTT.

The CDR3 sequence is CSACSIGSGNTIYF. The CDR3 region has the DNA TGCAGTGCTTGTTCCATCGGCTCTGGAAACACCATATATTTT. The chain has TRBV20-1 and TRBJ1-3; no reliable D call. Between the trimmed V and J ends, which lost 5 bases and 0 bases, there was a span of 11 bases. In germline, CDR1 is DFQATT, CDR2 SNEGSKA (reference sequence). There are 14 residues in the CDR3.

This chain joins TRBV6-2 or TRBV6-3 and TRBJ2-7; D unclear. The germline V gene encodes CDR1 MNHEY and CDR2 SVGEGT. CDR3 length: 13 amino acids. The V and J ends lost 5 bases and 7 bases respectively, with 15 bases between them. CDR3 sequence reads: CASSPNTREEQYF. CDR3 sequence (DNA): TGTGCCAGCAGTCCCAACACGAGAGAGGAGCAGTACTTC.

The genes are TRBV20-1 and TRBJ2-3; D is perhaps TRBD2 (5 bases). CDR3 length: 14 residues. The germline CDR1 and CDR2 sequences are DFQATT and SNEGSKA (reference sequence). The V end lost 4 bases, the J end lost 0 bases, and 11 bases lay between the germline ends. The CDR3 protein is CSATDWQSTDTQYF. DNA of the CDR3: TGCAGTGCTACGGACTGGCAGAGCACAGATACGCAGTATTTT.

Only a few counts were recorded for this clonotype. This sequence joins TRBV7-2 and TRBJ2-3, with D maybe TRBD1 (6 bases). CDR1 and CDR2 (germline): SGHTA, FQGNSA. There are 14 residues in the CDR3. Trimming stripped 3 bases from V and 6 bases from J, with 13 bases between. The CDR3 is CASSFLGGIDTQYF. The CDR3 bases are TGTGCCAGCAGCTTCCTAGGGGGAATCGATACGCAGTATTTT.

This clonotype was seen a handful of times. This rearrangement joins TRBV19 to TRBJ1-2; TRBD1 aligns across 7 bases. V gave up 7 bases and J gave up 4 bases; unmatched junction bases: 9. CDR3 size: 14 residues. CDR1 and CDR2 (germline): LNHDA, SQIVND (reference sequence). The CDR3: CASTKGTAPYGYTF. The DNA for the CDR3 is TGTGCCAGTACTAAGGGGACAGCTCCCTATGGCTACACCTTC.

This clonotype was seen a handful of times. V gene TRBV28 combines with J gene TRBJ2-1; TRBD1 agrees at 8 bases. Trimming at V came to 3 bases and at J to 2 bases, leaving 3 bases not matched to a gene. CDR1 is MDHEN and CDR2 is SYDVKM in the germline V gene. This CDR3 contains 15 residues. Here the CDR3 reads CASSFPTGAYNEQFF. CDR3 nucleotide sequence: TGTGCCAGCAGTTTCCCGACAGGGGCCTACAATGAGCAGTTCTTC.

The V call is TRBV7-9, the J call TRBJ2-5, with 10 bases identical to TRBD2. The CDR3 covers 17 residues. V shed 3 bases, J shed 2 bases, and the junction held 9 bases outside the gene matches. Per germline, CDR1 SEHNR and CDR2 FQNEAQ (reference sequence). The CDR3 protein is CASSFSLASGGQETQYF. The CDR3 nucleotides are TGTGCCAGCAGCTTTTCTTTGGCTAGCGGGGGTCAAGAGACCCAGTACTTC.

The genes are TRBV2 and TRBJ2-2; no definite D call. V lost 6 bases and J lost 0, with 11 bases in between. Germline lookup yields CDR1 SNHLY and CDR2 FYNNEI. The CDR3 sequence is 15 residues long. CDR3 residues: CASRLDTTNTGELFF. The DNA of the CDR3 is TGTGCCAGCAGACTCGACACTACGAACACCGGGGAGCTGTTTTTT.

This chain connects TRBV19 to TRBJ2-2; a weak D match, TRBD1 (6 bases). Germline V gene sequence: CDR1 LNHDA, CDR2 SQIVND (reference sequence). Between the trimmed V and J ends, which lost 6 bases and 6 bases, there was a span of 11 bases. The CDR3 extends over 13 amino acids. CDR3 loop: CASRAGVAGELFF. The CDR3 nucleotides read TGTGCCAGTAGGGCAGGGGTCGCCGGGGAGCTGTTTTTT.

This clonotype was counted many times. The rearrangement joins TRBV4-2 to TRBJ2-7; tentative D call: TRBD2 (6 bases). V shed 3 bases and J shed 4 bases, with 16 bases lying between them. Per the germline V gene, CDR1 is LGHNA and CDR2 is YNFKEQ. The CDR3 has 15 amino acids. The CDR3 is CASSQLFGRLYEQYF. The CDR3 nucleotides are TGTGCCAGCAGCCAGCTGTTCGGGAGATTGTACGAGCAGTACTTC.

To note about this clonotype: One end of the junction does not line up with germline, which may come from a read error. The chain couples TRBV29-1 to TRBJ2-6, with D possibly matching TRBD1 (5 bases). The V gene's germline CDR1 is SQVTM and CDR2 ANQGSEA. There are 13 residues in the CDR3. This CDR3 reads CSVGFSGANFLTF. The CDR3 DNA is TGCAGCGTTGGTTTCTCTGGGGCCAACTTCCTGACTTTC.

In this sample, this clonotype turned up a few times. The gene calls are TRBV12-3 or TRBV12-4 and TRBJ1-5; tentative D call: TRBD1 (5 bases). With 4 bases removed from V and 0 bases from J, the gap between germline ends came to 7 bases. This CDR3 is built from 14 residues. The CDR3 DNA reads TGTGCCAGCAGTTGGGGACTTAGCAATCAGCCCCAGCATTTT. It specifies CASSWGLSNQPQHF.

Ten or more counts support this clonotype. This sequence joins TRBV28 and TRBJ1-5; 9 bases match TRBD1. The trim removed 6 bases at V and 6 bases at J, leaving 6 bases unmatched. Germline-derived CDR1 and CDR2 are MDHEN and SYDVKM. CDR3 size: 14 residues. The CDR3: CASRKQGARQPQHF. The CDR3 region has the DNA TGTGCCAGCAGGAAACAGGGGGCCCGTCAGCCCCAGCATTTT.

This clonotype was seen many times. The rearrangement uses TRBV7-2 and TRBJ1-1, with D uncertain. Germline assignment: CDR1 SGHTA and CDR2 FQGNSA. CDR3 length: 12 residues. Trimming took 3 bases from V and 6 from J, leaving 8 bases between them. The CDR3: CASSFARSEAFF. The DNA of the CDR3 is TGTGCCAGCAGCTTCGCGAGGTCTGAAGCTTTCTTT. Complete variable domain (other parts from reference TRBV7-2 and TRBJ1-1): GAGVSQSPSNKVTEKGKDVELRCDPISGHTALYWYRQSLGQGLEFLIYFQGNSAPDKSGLPSDRFSAERTGGSVSTLTIQRTQQEDSAVYLCASSFARSEAFFGQGTRLTVV.

V gene TRBV28 combines with J gene TRBJ1-5; a weak D match, TRBD1 (5 bases). The V and J ends lost 10 bases and 3 bases respectively, with 10 bases between them. The V gene's germline CDR1 is MDHEN and CDR2 SYDVKM. This CDR3 contains 12 residues. The CDR3 loop reads CATRGDNQPQHF. CDR3 in DNA: TGTGCCACCCGGGGCGACAATCAGCCCCAGCATTTT.

The gene calls are TRBV3-1 and TRBJ2-7; 8 bases map to TRBD2. The CDR3 has 14 residues. J was trimmed by 7 bases and V by 1 base; bases with no gene match: 6. Per germline, CDR1 LGHDT and CDR2 YNNKEL (reference sequence). The CDR3 DNA sequence: TGTGCCAGCAGCCAAGCTAGCGGGTTTAAGGAGCAGTACTTC. Its translation is CASSQASGFKEQYF.

The chain joins TRBV20-1 to TRBJ2-7; D uncertain. CDR3 length: 14 amino acids. Germline CDR1 reads DFQATT; CDR2 reads SNEGSKA (reference sequence). V was clipped by 3 bases and J by 6 bases, with 18 bases between them. The CDR3 DNA reads as TGCAGTGCTAGTCTTTCAACTACGAGTGGCGAGCAGTACTTC. This gives the protein CSASLSTTSGEQYF.

This clonotype has a handful of counts. This chain links TRBV12-3 or TRBV12-4 with TRBJ1-3; 10 nucleotides agree with TRBD1. V lost 6 bases, J lost 0 bases, and 5 bases stayed unmatched. The CDR3 is made up of 16 amino acids. The DNA of the CDR3 is TGTGCCAGCAGGTTGACAGGGGGCTTCTCTGGAAACACCATATATTTT. It translates to CASRLTGGFSGNTIYF.

V usage is TRBV18 and J usage is TRBJ1-5; D is unresolved. Germline V CDR1 and CDR2: KGHSH, LQKENI. V lost 3 bases, J lost 4 bases, and 10 bases lay in between. The CDR3 is 14 residues long. The CDR3 region is CASSPDGRNQPQHF. The CDR3 nucleotides are TGTGCCAGCTCACCGGACGGAAGAAATCAGCCCCAGCATTTT.

The J gene is TRBJ1-2, the V gene TRBV12-3 or TRBV12-4; D unresolved. This CDR3 comprises 14 residues. Trimming stripped 4 bases from V and 8 bases from J, with 17 bases between. CDR3 sequence reads: CASSWIDGATGYTF. The CDR3 DNA is TGTGCCAGCAGTTGGATCGACGGCGCGACCGGCTACACCTTC.

Ten or more counts support this clonotype. This chain uses TRBV12-3 or TRBV12-4 with TRBJ2-3, with 11 bases that match TRBD2. V lost 5 bases and J lost 8; bases outside the gene matches: 9. The length of the CDR3 is 15 residues. CDR3 sequence reads: CASSPLAGGSLTQYF. The CDR3 nucleotides read TGTGCCAGCAGTCCCCTAGCGGGAGGATCACTTACGCAGTATTTT.

The chain combines TRBV19 with TRBJ2-5, with no clear D. The CDR3 is 14 residues long. Germline V CDR1 and CDR2: LNHDA, SQIVND (reference sequence). V was cut by 6 bases and J by 7 bases, with 18 bases left in between. The CDR3 DNA reads TGTGCCAGTAGCAATGAAAAGGGTTCGCGGACCCAGTACTTC. Amino acids: CASSNEKGSRTQYF.

This clonotype was seen ten or more times. The chain recombines TRBV7-2 with TRBJ1-2, with D maybe TRBD1 (5 bases). This CDR3 comprises 14 residues. The germline gives CDR1 SGHTA, CDR2 FQGNSA. Trimming left V 8 bases short and J 4 bases short, with 17 bases between. CDR3 DNA sequence: TGTGCCAGCGGGGAGCAGACAGCAATCTATGGCTACACCTTC. This translates into CASGEQTAIYGYTF.

Only a few counts were recorded for this clonotype. The chain couples TRBV20-1 to TRBJ2-5; TRBD2 is a possible D gene (5 bases). This CDR3 is built from 14 residues. The V and J ends lost 3 bases and 5 bases respectively, with 16 bases between them. Germline lookup yields CDR1 DFQATT and CDR2 SNEGSKA (reference sequence). Here the CDR3 reads CSAREDVSRETQYF. The CDR3 nucleotides are TGCAGTGCTAGGGAGGATGTGAGTAGGGAGACCCAGTACTTC.

The chain combines TRBV12-3 or TRBV12-4 with TRBJ1-5; maybe TRBD1 (5 bases). CDR3 size: 16 residues. Trimming cost V 1 base and J 0 bases, with 10 bases left between them. The CDR3 is CASSLVGGNSNQPQHF. In DNA form, the CDR3 reads TGTGCCAGCAGTTTAGTCGGGGGAAATAGCAATCAGCCCCAGCATTTT.